The clone carrying this TCR beta chain was counted between two and nine times. Its antigen is not known. Time point specified: week 47, end of study. Vaccine doses each comprised 300 ug of mutant IDH1 20-mer peptide, with topical imiquimod. Each of the donors came in with new WHO grade 3 or 4 astrocytomas that were IDH1-mutant and ATRX-lost. The sample originates from a study of a mutant IDH1 vaccine in newly diagnosed glioma. About the research overall: Treated patients had a mean age of around 40 years and a sex split that was approximately 62% male and 37.5% female. Visit V13 took place at week 47, and visit V12 happened at week 35. Whole-study findings and limits: The occurrence of vaccine-induced immune responses was seen in 90% to 95% of patients.

V trimming: 5 bases; J trimming: 5 bases; junction bases outside the gene matches: 11. The CDR3 covers 15 residues. Germline CDR1 reads SEHNR; CDR2 reads FQNEAQ (reference sequence). TCRdb's table, derived via immunoSEQ multiplex PCR, lists solely in-frame clones and lacks some. The data show fewer than 70,000 clones, with 75% to 90% seen just once and 3.8% held by the top ten. This sequence joins TRBV7-9 and TRBJ1-2, with 7 bases identical to TRBD1. The input for sequencing was PBMCs, taken from a glioma patient whose treatment included an IDH1 peptide vaccine. This TCR derives from a man between 25 and 39 years old with glioma. CDR3 bases: TGTGCCAGCAGCCCTTTGACAGGGAAAGGATATGGCTACACCTTC. It is translated as CASSPLTGKGYGYTF.